These 5 T cell receptor beta chains came from one sample sequenced in a study of cytomegalovirus exposure and HLA in healthy donors. PCR primers comprised 60 Vbeta and 13 Jbeta primers. TCRdb keeps only in-frame clones here, not all; method: immunoSEQ multiplex PCR. The profile covers 150,000 to 200,000 clones, with about 70% appearing a single time and 8% to 13% taken by the ten largest. Sequencing was carried out using PBMCs. These receptors were taken from a man in his thirties or forties in good health and CMV-seropositive.

CDR3 loop: CAWSGGGDEQFF. The CDR3 coding sequence is TGTGCCTGGTCGGGGGGAGGCGATGAGCAGTTCTTC. This sequence joins TRBV30 and TRBJ2-1; 7 bases line up with TRBD2. The CDR3 length is 12 residues. J lost 8 bases, V lost 5 bases, and 6 bases had no gene match. Germline V lookup: CDR1 GTSNPN, CDR2 SVGIG (reference sequence).

This clone was recorded only once. The chain carries TRBV27 and TRBJ1-2; possible D gene TRBD1, 5 bases. The V end lost 6 bases, the J end lost 6 bases, and 8 bases lay between the germline ends. This CDR3 has 11 residues. Germline lookup yields CDR1 MNHEY and CDR2 SMNVEV (reference sequence). The CDR3 bases are TGTGCCAGCAGGGCGGGGGATGGCTACACCTTC. Protein: CASRAGDGYTF.

This chain uses TRBV7-2 with TRBJ2-7; D is possibly TRBD1 (8 bases). Trimming removed 5 bases from V and 5 bases from J, with 19 bases in between. This CDR3 comprises 15 residues. Germline-derived CDR1 and CDR2 are SGHTA and FQGNSA. CDR3 region: CASSPNRGRVNEQYF. The CDR3 DNA reads as TGTGCCAGCAGCCCAAACAGGGGGAGGGTAAACGAGCAGTACTTC.

The chain combines TRBV11-3 with TRBJ2-5; no definite D call. Trimming took off 5 bases at V and 0 bases at J, with 7 bases between the two ends. This CDR3 has 13 amino acids. Germline CDR1 reads SGHNT; CDR2 reads YENEEA. CDR3 loop: CASSGAYQETQYF. The CDR3 coding sequence is TGTGCCAGCAGCGGAGCTTACCAAGAGACCCAGTACTTC.

V usage is TRBV11-3 and J usage is TRBJ2-1, with 9 bases lining up with TRBD1. Germline trimming cut 0 bases from V and 2 bases from J; bases unmatched to any gene: 11. Germline lookup yields CDR1 SGHNT and CDR2 YENEEA. This CDR3 is 19 amino acids long. In nucleotides, the CDR3 is TGTGCCAGCAGCTTAGAGGACAGGGGTGGGTATGGGCCCTACAATGAGCAGTTCTTC. This translates into CASSLEDRGGYGPYNEQFF. The full variable domain, its missing parts supplied by reference TRBV11-3 and TRBJ2-1, is EAGVVQSPRYKIIEKKQPVAFWCNPISGHNTLYWYLQNLGQGPELLIRYENEEAVDDSQLPKDRFSAERLKGVDSTLKIQPAELGDSAVYLCASSLEDRGGYGPYNEQFFGPGTRLTVL.